The present T cell receptor beta chain was sequenced within a study of regulatory T cells in long-lasting Graves disease. HTBI primers from iRepertoire and Arm-PCR of CDR3 regions yielded the TCR beta libraries. TCRdb processed the multiplex PCR reads anew with MiXCR; each CDR3 protein has one entry. The data contain roughly 510,000 distinct CDR3 sequences, about 16% of them singletons. Specified time point: newly diagnosed GD, antithyroid drugs for less than 3 months. With RNA extracted from PBMCs as input, the TCR library was made. The CDR3 has 14 residues. Trimming cost V 0 bases and J 7 bases; bases outside gene matches: 5. Germline values: CDR1 DFQATT, CDR2 SNEGSKA (reference sequence). Another study also made use of these data, one on T cells in Graves' hyperthyroidism and ophthalmopathy.

This specimen was peripheral blood mononuclear cells (PBMCs), taken at new diagnosis, from a patient treated with antithyroid drugs. This clonotype was sampled from a man between 18 and 29 years old with Graves disease. V is TRBV20-1 and J is TRBJ1-4; TRBD1 aligns across 7 bases. This CDR3 reads CSARDYRGGEKLFF. CDR3 DNA sequence: TGCAGTGCTAGAGATTACAGGGGCGGTGAAAAACTGTTTTTT.